What follows are 32 T cell receptor beta chains derived from one specimen sequenced in a study. In TCRdb, the reads were re-called with MiXCR into one record per CDR3 protein. The data contain roughly 15,000 distinct CDR3 sequences, around 32% of them singletons. What was sequenced was blood. These receptors all come from a human donor.

The chain joins TRBV2 to TRBJ2-7, with TRBD1 identical over 9 bases. Per the germline V gene, CDR1 is SNHLY and CDR2 is FYNNEI. With 5 bases clipped from V and 6 bases from J, the junction kept 14 bases outside the gene matches. The CDR3 is 16 residues long. The CDR3 sequence: CASSLVDRGPSREQYF. Here the CDR3 DNA reads TGTGCCAGCAGTCTCGTGGACAGGGGACCCTCTCGCGAGCAGTACTTC.

This clonotype is classed as medium-sized. This rearrangement joins TRBV7-3 to TRBJ2-1, with 7 nucleotides matching TRBD1. Germline V gene data show CDR1 as SGHTA and CDR2 as FQGTGA. The CDR3 totals 16 residues. V shed 1 base, J shed 4 bases, and the junction held 7 bases outside the gene matches. The chain's CDR3 is CASSLSGAGGYNEQFF. The CDR3 DNA sequence: TGTGCCAGCAGCTTAAGCGGTGCAGGGGGTTACAATGAGCAGTTCTTC.

CDR3 bases: TGCGCCAGCAGCCAAGATAGCGCAGGGGGGAAAGAGACCCAGTACTTC. Translated: CASSQDSAGGKETQYF. The rearrangement joins TRBV4-3 to TRBJ2-5, with a tentative D call TRBD1 (7 bases). Trimming removed 0 bases from V and 3 bases from J, with 14 bases in between. This CDR3 has 16 residues. The germline gives CDR1 LGHNA, CDR2 YSLEER.

This clonotype was observed many times. J is TRBJ1-6 and V is TRBV4-3; D uncertain. This CDR3 comprises 14 residues. Germline lookup yields CDR1 LGHNA and CDR2 YSLEER. V lost 1 base to trimming and J lost 7 bases, with 8 bases between them. The CDR3 DNA reads TGCGCCAGCAGCCAAGGATATACGAATTCACCCCTCCACTTT. Protein product: CASSQGYTNSPLHF.

By sample fraction, this clonotype is medium-sized. The genes are TRBV4-2 and TRBJ1-2; unclear D gene. The CDR3 consists of 14 residues. V lost 0 bases and J 7 bases, leaving 12 bases between the germline ends. Looked up from germline, CDR1 is LGHNA and CDR2 is YNFKEQ. DNA of the CDR3: TGTGCCAGCAGCCAAGAGGCCCCGGTGGGTGGCTACACCTTC. Its protein is CASSQEAPVGGYTF.

The table lists this clonotype with many counts. This rearrangement joins TRBV29-1 to TRBJ1-4; the D gene is possibly TRBD1 (5 bases). There are 16 residues in the CDR3. Trimming left V 1 base short and J 6 bases short, with 18 bases between. CDR1 and CDR2 from the germline V gene are SQVTM and ANQGSEA. The CDR3 protein is CSVEGRTSGMDEKLFF. Written as DNA, the CDR3 is TGCAGCGTTGAAGGGCGGACATCGGGAATGGATGAAAAACTGTTTTTT.

By sample fraction, this clonotype is medium-sized. The gene calls are TRBV6-2 or TRBV6-3 and TRBJ2-5; 15 bases are a match to TRBD2. Per germline, CDR1 MNHEY and CDR2 SVGEGT. The V and J ends lost 6 bases and 2 bases, in that order; junction bases with no gene match: 4. CDR3 length: 16 amino acids. The CDR3, as DNA: TGTGCCAGCAGCCGGGGACTAGCGGGAGGACAAGAGACCCAGTACTTC. Its translation is CASSRGLAGGQETQYF.

Of note for this clonotype: Given a much more abundant clone one base away, this may be a read error. As the CDR3 is not closed by the conserved phenylalanine or tryptophan, this likely results from a read error. The chain recombines TRBV20-1 with TRBJ2-1; D gene uncertain. This CDR3 contains 15 residues. Looked up from germline, CDR1 is DFQATT and CDR2 is SNEGSKA (reference sequence). Trimming pared 5 bases from V and 0 bases from J, leaving 14 bases between. This chain's CDR3 is CSAQTLQSSYNEQFL. In DNA form, the CDR3 reads TGCAGTGCTCAGACCCTGCAGAGCTCCTACAATGAGCAGTTCTTA.

In its sample, this clonotype is medium-sized. The CDR3 here is CASSQEPGSIGPQHF. CDR3 DNA: TGCGCCAGCAGCCAAGAACCAGGGTCTATAGGGCCCCAGCATTTT. The chain has TRBV4-3 and TRBJ1-5; TRBD1 might be the D (5 bases). CDR1 is LGHNA and CDR2 is YSLEER in the germline V gene. Deletions cut 0 bases from V and 9 bases from J, with 15 bases between. The CDR3 has 15 residues.

This clonotype has ten or more counts. CDR3: CASSQDVGTPGNTIYF. DNA of the CDR3: TGCGCCAGCAGCCAAGACGTTGGGACTCCTGGAAACACCATATATTTT. The chain couples TRBV4-3 to TRBJ1-3; D is perhaps TRBD1 (5 bases). The CDR3 sequence is 16 residues long. The germline V gene encodes CDR1 LGHNA and CDR2 YSLEER. V was cut by 0 bases and J by 2 bases, with 11 bases left in between.

At least ten counts were recorded for this clonotype. This CDR3 reads CSAHPVAGGGPDTQYF. CDR3 DNA sequence: TGCAGTGCCCACCCTGTGGCGGGAGGGGGCCCAGATACGCAGTATTTT. The chain is built from TRBV20-1 and TRBJ2-3; TRBD2 aligns across 9 bases. Germline loops: CDR1 DFQATT, CDR2 SNEGSKA (reference sequence). The V and J ends lost 6 bases and 4 bases, in that order; junction bases with no gene match: 14. The CDR3 sequence is 16 residues long.

This clonotype was detected only a few times. V is TRBV20-1 and J is TRBJ1-4, with TRBD1 matching 7 bases. The CDR3 is 12 amino acids. J lost 7 bases, V lost 4 bases, and 3 bases had no gene match. In germline, CDR1 is DFQATT, CDR2 SNEGSKA (reference sequence). The CDR3 is CSATGQVEKLFF. The DNA of the CDR3 is TGCAGTGCTACTGGACAGGTTGAAAAACTGTTTTTT.

This clonotype appeared many times. CDR3 sequence reads: CASSQEFLSYNSPLHF. The CDR3 DNA reads as TGCGCCAGCAGCCAAGAGTTCCTTTCCTATAATTCACCCCTCCACTTT. This rearrangement joins TRBV4-3 to TRBJ1-6; D remains unclear. The CDR3 has 16 residues. Trimming cost V 0 bases and J 1 base, with 7 bases left between them. Germline assignment: CDR1 LGHNA and CDR2 YSLEER.

V and J are TRBV2 and TRBJ2-3, with 8 nucleotides matching TRBD2. CDR3 size: 14 residues. The ends lost 2 bases at V and 4 bases at J; junction bases unmatched: 2. Germline-derived CDR1 and CDR2 are SNHLY and FYNNEI. CDR3 coding DNA: TGTGCCAGCAGTGAATCGGGACTAGCAGATACGCAGTATTTT. It encodes CASSESGLADTQYF.

This clonotype was observed many times. The chain uses TRBV4-3 and TRBJ1-6; D ambiguous. The length of the CDR3 is 13 residues. The V and J ends lost 0 bases and 11 bases respectively, with 8 bases between them. Germline CDR1 and CDR2: LGHNA and YSLEER. The CDR3 here is CASSQDREPPLHF. The CDR3 DNA reads as TGCGCCAGCAGCCAAGACCGGGAGCCACCCCTCCACTTT.

Many counts were recorded for this clonotype. The V gene is TRBV4-3, the J gene TRBJ2-3; tentatively, D is TRBD2 (6 bases). CDR3 length: 12 residues. Germline CDR1 and CDR2: LGHNA and YSLEER. V lost 5 bases and J 4 bases, leaving 7 bases between the germline ends. The CDR3 DNA reads TGCGCCAGCAGCGGGAGGCCAGATACGCAGTATTTT. This codes for CASSGRPDTQYF.

The chain combines TRBV4-3 with TRBJ2-7; the D gene is possibly TRBD1 (5 bases). Trimming removed 2 bases from V and 3 bases from J, with 11 bases in between. The CDR3 is 14 residues long. The germline V gene encodes CDR1 LGHNA and CDR2 YSLEER. CDR3 coding DNA: TGCGCCAGCAGCCAAAAGGAAGGGGTCTACGAGCAGTACTTC. This codes for CASSQKEGVYEQYF.

Ten or more counts support this clonotype. V usage is TRBV20-1 and J usage is TRBJ2-1; possible D gene TRBD1, 5 bases. With 1 base removed from V and 6 bases from J, the gap between germline ends came to 13 bases. This CDR3 spans 14 amino acids. CDR1 is DFQATT and CDR2 is SNEGSKA in the germline V gene (reference sequence). The CDR3, as DNA: TGCAGTGCTAGAGCCCGGAGACAGCTCAATGAGCAGTTCTTC. This sequence encodes CSARARRQLNEQFF.

A few counts support this clonotype. CDR3: CSQLSGLADTQYF. CDR3 in DNA: TGCAGCCAACTCTCGGGACTAGCAGATACGCAGTATTTT. The rearrangement joins TRBV29-1 to TRBJ2-3; 8 positions agree with TRBD2. With V trimmed by 8 bases and J by 4 bases, 8 bases remained unmatched. The CDR3 runs 13 residues. Germline loops: CDR1 SQVTM, CDR2 ANQGSEA.

This clonotype was counted at least ten times. This chain links TRBV14 with TRBJ2-1; TRBD2 aligns across 10 bases. Germline CDR1 and CDR2: SGHDN and FVKESK. With 4 bases clipped from V and 4 bases from J, the junction kept 1 base outside the gene matches. The CDR3 loop spans 14 amino acids. The CDR3 region is CASSLLAGYNEQFF. In nucleotides, the CDR3 is TGTGCCAGCAGCCTACTAGCGGGGTACAATGAGCAGTTCTTC.

This clonotype was counted many times. The V gene is TRBV18, the J gene TRBJ2-7, with D possibly being TRBD1 or TRBD2 (6 bases each). Between the trimmed V and J ends, which lost 3 bases and 6 bases, there was a span of 9 bases. Germline V gene data show CDR1 as KGHSH and CDR2 as LQKENI. The CDR3 length is 12 residues. DNA for the CDR3: TGTGCCAGCTCACCGTCGGGGGCCGAGCAGTACTTC. As protein: CASSPSGAEQYF.

This clonotype is labeled as medium-sized. The rearrangement links TRBV4-3 to TRBJ2-1; 13 bases are shared with TRBD2. V was pared by 2 bases and J by 4 bases, with 2 bases of the junction left unmatched. Germline CDR1 is LGHNA and CDR2 is YSLEER. There are 16 residues in the CDR3. CDR3 in amino acids: CASSQRLAGGYNEQFF. The CDR3 bases are TGCGCCAGCAGCCAAAGACTAGCGGGAGGTTACAATGAGCAGTTCTTC.

Note on this clonotype: A much larger clone is a single base away; this may be a read error. The chain recombines TRBV21-1 with TRBJ2-1; TRBD2 was called by the table and not checked on the DNA. TRBV21-1 is a pseudogene. The CDR3 runs 15 residues. Written as DNA, the CDR3 is TGTGCCAGCAGCCAAAGTAGCGGGAGTGGTTACGAGCAGTTCTTC. Translation: CASSQSSGSGYEQFF.

This clonotype was counted many times. V is TRBV4-2 and J is TRBJ2-1; TRBD2 agrees at 7 bases. Trimming cost V 0 bases and J 4 bases; bases outside gene matches: 6. The CDR3 contains 16 residues. CDR1 and CDR2 from the germline V gene are LGHNA and YNFKEQ. The CDR3 nucleotides read TGTGCCAGCAGCCAAGATGGGGCGGGAGAGTACAATGAGCAGTTCTTC. It encodes CASSQDGAGEYNEQFF.

This clonotype was counted between two and nine times. Being one base from a much bigger clone, this may be a read error. This rearrangement joins TRBV30 to TRBJ2-7; TRBD2 agrees at 9 bases. CDR1 is GTSNPN and CDR2 is SVGIG in the germline V gene (reference sequence). Trimming at V came to 8 bases and at J to 7 bases, leaving 6 bases not matched to a gene. There are 11 residues in the CDR3. CDR3 sequence reads: CALAGYNEQYF. In DNA form, the CDR3 reads TGTGCCCTAGCGGGGTACAATGAGCAGTACTTC.

This clonotype was observed at least ten times. This chain links TRBV4-3 with TRBJ1-1; D is unresolved. From germline, CDR1 is LGHNA and CDR2 YSLEER. This CDR3 comprises 15 residues. With 2 bases removed from V and 0 bases from J, the gap between germline ends came to 10 bases. CDR3 loop: CASSQLRTMNTEAFF. CDR3 DNA: TGCGCCAGCAGCCAACTCAGAACAATGAACACTGAAGCTTTCTTT.

As for this clonotype: A read error is possible here, since a much larger clone lies one base away. This chain connects TRBV7-8 to TRBJ2-1; 7 bases fit TRBD1. J lost 10 bases, V lost 3 bases, and 12 bases had no gene match. This CDR3 region has 15 residues. Per the germline V gene, CDR1 is SGHVS and CDR2 is FQNEAQ. CDR3 nucleotide sequence: TGTGCCAGCAGCTTTCGACAGGGAACTACCTACGAGCAGTTCTTC. Protein product: CASSFRQGTTYEQFF.

This clonotype was seen a handful of times. V and J are TRBV5-1 and TRBJ1-1, with D perhaps TRBD1 (5 bases). CDR1 is SGHRS, CDR2 YFSETQ, per germline. V gave up 0 bases and J gave up 1 base, with 7 bases separating them. CDR3 size: 14 residues. The CDR3 protein is CASSLDGGNTEAFF. Here the CDR3 DNA reads TGCGCCAGCAGCTTGGATGGGGGGAACACTGAAGCTTTCTTT.

By share of the sample, this clonotype is medium-sized. The CDR3 DNA reads as TGTGCCAGCGGGGACAGTCATAATTCACCCCTCCACTTT. This encodes CASGDSHNSPLHF. The V call is TRBV6-2 or TRBV6-3, the J call TRBJ1-6, with 7 bases identical to TRBD1. Germline V gives CDR1 MNHEY, CDR2 SVGEGT. This CDR3 contains 13 residues. Trimming cost V 8 bases and J 5 bases; bases outside gene matches: 3.

The chain links TRBV29-1 to TRBJ2-7; TRBD1 matches at 7 bases. CDR1 is SQVTM, CDR2 ANQGSEA, per germline. The CDR3 totals 10 residues. With 6 bases clipped from V and 6 bases from J, the junction kept 2 bases outside the gene matches. The CDR3 spells CSVNRGEQYF. CDR3 in DNA: TGCAGCGTGAACAGGGGCGAGCAGTACTTC.

The rearrangement uses TRBV4-2 and TRBJ2-2; TRBD2 matches 11 bases. Germline loops: CDR1 LGHNA, CDR2 YNFKEQ. The CDR3 has 18 residues. J was trimmed by 6 bases and V by 3 bases; bases with no gene match: 12. The CDR3 nucleotides read TGTGCCAGCAGCCACGCAACCGGGACTAGCGGAGTCGCCGGGGAGCTGTTTTTT. This gives the protein CASSHATGTSGVAGELFF.

In its sample, this clonotype ranks as medium-sized. The chain combines TRBV30 with TRBJ2-7; TRBD1 matches at 10 bases. V dropped 3 bases and J dropped 2; count of bases not matched to a gene: 7. The CDR3 sequence is 15 residues long. The germline V gene encodes CDR1 GTSNPN and CDR2 SVGIG (reference sequence). CDR3 residues: CAWSTIGQGAYEQYF. The CDR3 nucleotides are TGTGCCTGGAGCACCATTGGACAGGGGGCCTACGAGCAGTACTTC. Based on the CDR3 plus reference TRBV30 and TRBJ2-7, the full variable domain is SQTIHQWPATLVQPVGSPLSLECTVEGTSNPNLYWYRQAAGRGLQLLFYSVGIGQISSEVPQNLSASRPQDRQFILSSKKLLLSDSGFYLCAWSTIGQGAYEQYFGPGTRLTVT.